This T cell receptor beta chain is drawn from a study of blood T cell repertoires in COVID-19. The repertoire was sequenced with immunoSEQ multiplex PCR; TCRdb's copy has only in-frame clones and lacks some. This table has roughly 200,000 clones, roughly 77% appearing once. The sequence was obtained from a man aged 35 to 55 who had recovered from COVID-19. The sequenced sample was PBMCs or T cells enriched from blood (not recorded which).

The CDR3 region has the DNA TGTGCCAGCAGCAGGGGACTAGCGGGAAAGGGGGAGCTGTTTTTT. Translation gives CASSRGLAGKGELFF. The chain joins TRBV9 to TRBJ2-2, with 13 bases identical to TRBD2. The V gene end was trimmed by 4 bases and the J gene end by 8 bases; junction bases not matched to a gene: 5. The length of the CDR3 is 15 residues. Germline V lookup: CDR1 SGDLS, CDR2 YYNGEE.